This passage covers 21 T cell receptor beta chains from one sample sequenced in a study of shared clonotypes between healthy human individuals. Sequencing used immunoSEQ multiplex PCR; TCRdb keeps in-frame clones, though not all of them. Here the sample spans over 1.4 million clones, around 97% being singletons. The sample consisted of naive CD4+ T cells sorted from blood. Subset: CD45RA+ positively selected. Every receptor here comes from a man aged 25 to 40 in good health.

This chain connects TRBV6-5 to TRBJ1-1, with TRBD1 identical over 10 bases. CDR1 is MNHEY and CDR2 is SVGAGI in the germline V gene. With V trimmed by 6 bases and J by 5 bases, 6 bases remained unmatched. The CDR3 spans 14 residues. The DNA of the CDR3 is TGTGCCAGCAGACCCACGGACAGGGGGACTGAAGCTTTCTTT. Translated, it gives CASRPTDRGTEAFF.

The chain's CDR3 is CASSLADRGAGGGPIDEQYF. The CDR3 coding sequence is TGCGCCAGCAGCTTGGCAGATAGAGGAGCGGGAGGAGGCCCAATTGACGAGCAGTACTTC. This sequence joins TRBV5-1 and TRBJ2-7, with 9 bases aligning to TRBD2. This CDR3 has 20 amino acids. The germline V gene has CDR1 SGHRS and CDR2 YFSETQ. V was pared by 0 bases and J by 5 bases, with 21 bases of the junction left unmatched.

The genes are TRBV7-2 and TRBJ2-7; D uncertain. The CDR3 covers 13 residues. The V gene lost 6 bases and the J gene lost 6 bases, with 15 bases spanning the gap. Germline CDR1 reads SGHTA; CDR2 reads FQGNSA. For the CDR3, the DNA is TGTGCCAGCAGTGTTGAGGCCGAAGGCGAGCAGTACTTC. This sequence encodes CASSVEAEGEQYF.

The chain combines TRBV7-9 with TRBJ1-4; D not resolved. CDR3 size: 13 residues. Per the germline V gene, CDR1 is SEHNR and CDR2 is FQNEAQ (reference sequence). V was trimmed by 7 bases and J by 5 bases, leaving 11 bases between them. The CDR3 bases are TGTGCCAGCACCCCCATGGCGAATGAAAAACTGTTTTTT. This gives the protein CASTPMANEKLFF.

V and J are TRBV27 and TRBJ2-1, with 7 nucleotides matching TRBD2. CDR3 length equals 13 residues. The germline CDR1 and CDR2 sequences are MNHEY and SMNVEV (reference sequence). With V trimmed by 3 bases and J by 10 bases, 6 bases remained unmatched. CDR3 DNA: TGTGCCAGCAGTTTGATTCTAGCGGACGAGCAGTTCTTC. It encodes CASSLILADEQFF.

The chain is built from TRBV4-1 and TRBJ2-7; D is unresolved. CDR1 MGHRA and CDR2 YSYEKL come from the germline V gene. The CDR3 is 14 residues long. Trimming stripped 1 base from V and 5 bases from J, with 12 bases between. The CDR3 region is CASSQAGSHNEQYF. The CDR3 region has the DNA TGCGCCAGCAGCCAAGCCGGGTCTCATAACGAGCAGTACTTC.

In nucleotides, the CDR3 is TGTGCCAGCAGCTTGAGTCGCAGTCATCAGTATTTT. It is translated as CASSLSRSHQYF. The chain uses TRBV11-2 and TRBJ2-3; D is ambiguous. Trimming left V 3 bases short and J 12 bases short, with 13 bases between. The CDR3 totals 12 residues. The germline gives CDR1 SGHAT, CDR2 FQNNGV.

DNA for the CDR3: TGTGCCAGCTCACCACCGGGGCAGGGAAAGAACACTGAAGCTTTCTTT. It encodes CASSPPGQGKNTEAFF. The V gene is TRBV18, the J gene TRBJ1-1, with D possibly being TRBD1 (5 bases). CDR3 size: 16 residues. Germline V gene data show CDR1 as KGHSH and CDR2 as LQKENI. V shed 0 bases and J shed 1 base, with 12 bases lying between them.

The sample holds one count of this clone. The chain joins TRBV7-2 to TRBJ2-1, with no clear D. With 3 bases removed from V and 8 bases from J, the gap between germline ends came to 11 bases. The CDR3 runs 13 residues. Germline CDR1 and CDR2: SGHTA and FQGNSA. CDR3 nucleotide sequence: TGTGCCAGCAGCTTCCATGGCGTTTATGAGCAGTTCTTC. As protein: CASSFHGVYEQFF.

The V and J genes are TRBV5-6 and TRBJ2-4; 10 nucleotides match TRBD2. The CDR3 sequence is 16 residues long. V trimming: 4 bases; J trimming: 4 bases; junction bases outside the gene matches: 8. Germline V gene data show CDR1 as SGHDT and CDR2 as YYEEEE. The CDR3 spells CASSPWVLAGKNIQYF. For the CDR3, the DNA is TGTGCCAGCAGCCCATGGGTACTAGCGGGAAAAAACATTCAGTACTTC.

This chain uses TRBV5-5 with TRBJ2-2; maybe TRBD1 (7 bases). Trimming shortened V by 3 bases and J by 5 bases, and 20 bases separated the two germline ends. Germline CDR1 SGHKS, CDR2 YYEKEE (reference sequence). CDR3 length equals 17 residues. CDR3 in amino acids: CASSSPAVAGGTGELFF. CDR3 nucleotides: TGTGCCAGCAGCTCGCCAGCCGTGGCAGGGGGGACCGGGGAGCTGTTTTTT.

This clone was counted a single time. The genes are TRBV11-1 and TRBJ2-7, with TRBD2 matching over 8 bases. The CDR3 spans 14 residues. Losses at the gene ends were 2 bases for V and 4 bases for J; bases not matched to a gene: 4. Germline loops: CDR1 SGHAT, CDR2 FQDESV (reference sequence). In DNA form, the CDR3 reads TGTGCCAGCAGCTTATGGCTAGCGGGTTACGAGCAGTACTTC. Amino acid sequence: CASSLWLAGYEQYF.

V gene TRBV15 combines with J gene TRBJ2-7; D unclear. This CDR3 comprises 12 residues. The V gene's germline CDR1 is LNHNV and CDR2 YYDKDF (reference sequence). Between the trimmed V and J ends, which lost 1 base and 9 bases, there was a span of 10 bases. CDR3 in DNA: TGTGCCACCAGCAGAGTGGACGCTAGGCAGTACTTC. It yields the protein CATSRVDARQYF.

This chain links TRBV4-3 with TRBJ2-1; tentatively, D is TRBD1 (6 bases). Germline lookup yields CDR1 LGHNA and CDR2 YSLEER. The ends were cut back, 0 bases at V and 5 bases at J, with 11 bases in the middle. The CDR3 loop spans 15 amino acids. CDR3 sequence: CASSQEPRGNNEQFF. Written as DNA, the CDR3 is TGCGCCAGCAGCCAAGAACCCAGGGGCAACAATGAGCAGTTCTTC.

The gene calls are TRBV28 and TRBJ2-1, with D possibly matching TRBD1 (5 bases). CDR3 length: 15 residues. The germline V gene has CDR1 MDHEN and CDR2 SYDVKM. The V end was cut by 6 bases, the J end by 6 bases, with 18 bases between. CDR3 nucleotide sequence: TGTGCCAGCAGCAATACAGTTACAGGTCGCAATGAGCAGTTCTTC. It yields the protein CASSNTVTGRNEQFF.

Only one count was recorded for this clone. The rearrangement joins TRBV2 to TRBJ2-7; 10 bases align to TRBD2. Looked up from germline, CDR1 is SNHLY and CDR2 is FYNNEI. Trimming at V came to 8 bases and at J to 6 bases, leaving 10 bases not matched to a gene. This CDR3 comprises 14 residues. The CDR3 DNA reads TGTGCCAGCGGTGCCCTAGCGGGAGTGTTCGAGCAGTACTTC. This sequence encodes CASGALAGVFEQYF.

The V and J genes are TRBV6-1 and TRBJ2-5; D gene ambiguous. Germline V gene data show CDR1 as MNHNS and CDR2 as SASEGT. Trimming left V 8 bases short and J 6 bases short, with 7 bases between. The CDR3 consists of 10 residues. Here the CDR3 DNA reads TGTGCCAGCGGATTGAAGACCCAGTACTTC. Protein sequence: CASGLKTQYF.

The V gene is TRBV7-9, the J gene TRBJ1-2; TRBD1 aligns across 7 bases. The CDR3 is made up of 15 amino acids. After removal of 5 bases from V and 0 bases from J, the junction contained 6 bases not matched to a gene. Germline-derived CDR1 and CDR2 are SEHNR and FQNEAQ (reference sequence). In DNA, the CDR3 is TGTGCCAGCAGCCACCGGACAGGTGCTAACTATGGCTACACCTTC. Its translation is CASSHRTGANYGYTF.

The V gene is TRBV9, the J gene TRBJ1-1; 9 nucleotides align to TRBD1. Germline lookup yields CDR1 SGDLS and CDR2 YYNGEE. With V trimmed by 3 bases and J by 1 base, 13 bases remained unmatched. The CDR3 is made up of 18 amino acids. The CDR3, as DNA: TGTGCCAGCAGCGCTGACAGGGGGAAGGGAATTCGGAACACTGAAGCTTTCTTT. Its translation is CASSADRGKGIRNTEAFF.

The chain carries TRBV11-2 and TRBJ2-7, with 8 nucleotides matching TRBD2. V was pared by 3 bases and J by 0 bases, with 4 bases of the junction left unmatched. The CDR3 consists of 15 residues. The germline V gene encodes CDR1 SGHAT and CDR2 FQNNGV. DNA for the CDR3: TGTGCCAGCAGCTTTAGCGGGAAGAGCTCCTACGAGCAGTACTTC. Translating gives CASSFSGKSSYEQYF.

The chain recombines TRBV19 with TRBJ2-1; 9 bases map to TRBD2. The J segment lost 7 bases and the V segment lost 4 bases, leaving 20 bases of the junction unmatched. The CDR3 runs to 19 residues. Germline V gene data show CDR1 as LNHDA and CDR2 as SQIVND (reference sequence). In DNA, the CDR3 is TGTGCCAGTAGTACCCCAGCGCGGGCGGGAGGGCGCCTTAGGAATGAGCAGTTCTTC. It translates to CASSTPARAGGRLRNEQFF.